The rows below give T cell receptor beta chains drawn from one sample of a study of blood T cell repertoires in COVID-19. Measured with immunoSEQ multiplex PCR; TCRdb has only the in-frame clones, and not every one. Among some 190,000 clones listed, less than 90% were seen once. The sample taken for sequencing was peripheral blood. The receptor set was obtained from a man aged 25-40 years with acute or convalescent COVID-19. CDR3s include the opening cysteine and the closing phenylalanine or tryptophan.

v_gene: TRBV30
CDR3aa: CAWSEIDYGYTF

v_gene: TRBV2
CDR3aa: CASDRYYSPLHF

v_gene: TRBV4-2
CDR3aa: CASSQAGSSGSYEQYF

v_gene: TRBV2
CDR3aa: CASSEWTNPTF

v_gene: TRBV10-1
CDR3aa: CASTPGSVGGELFF

v_gene: TRBV6-1
CDR3aa: CASSEQEAEAFF

v_gene: TRBV10-1
CDR3aa: CASSNSGLAGRNEQFF

v_gene: TRBV3-1/TRBV3-2
CDR3aa: CASSLSSGQGNNEQFF

v_gene: TRBV5-1
CDR3aa: CASSLDPTGTQYF

v_gene: TRBV6-5
CDR3aa: CASSWQGAGGEKLFF

v_gene: TRBV7-3
CDR3aa: CASSSLAGTTDTQYF

v_gene: TRBV7-9
CDR3aa: CASSLIGGPYEQYF

v_gene: TRBV28
CDR3aa: CASRGGQGLWGYTF

v_gene: TRBV10-3
CDR3aa: CASSRGDRGELLPFF